One and the same sample provided the 11 T cell receptor beta chains below, sequenced in a study of blood T cell repertoires in COVID-19. Method: immunoSEQ multiplex PCR; TCRdb's copy keeps in-frame clones and lacks some. The sample has some 14,000 clones; 65% to 85% are singletons. The specimen sequenced was peripheral blood. Receptor source: a human donor in a cohort sampled during active COVID-19.

V gene TRBV19 combines with J gene TRBJ2-6, with D possibly being TRBD2 (6 bases). This CDR3 is built from 18 residues. From germline, CDR1 is LNHDA and CDR2 SQIVND (reference sequence). V shed 1 base and J shed 0 bases, with 13 bases lying between them. The DNA for the CDR3 is TGTGCCAGTAGTATAGGCCCGGGACTCTACTCTGGGGCCAACGTCCTGACTTTC. Its protein is CASSIGPGLYSGANVLTF.

The gene calls are TRBV5-6 and TRBJ2-6, with TRBD1 identical over 9 bases. This CDR3 has 18 amino acids. Germline CDR1 and CDR2: SGHDT and YYEEEE. Losses at the gene ends were 1 base for V and 2 bases for J; bases not matched to a gene: 7. CDR3 amino acids: CASSLTGQGATGANVLTF. CDR3 sequence (DNA): TGTGCCAGCAGCTTGACGGGACAGGGAGCAACTGGGGCCAACGTCCTGACTTTC.

J is TRBJ1-2 and V is TRBV4-1, with a tentative D call TRBD1 (6 bases). Trimming took 1 base from V and 1 from J, leaving 10 bases between them. This CDR3 comprises 15 residues. Per germline, CDR1 MGHRA and CDR2 YSYEKL. In DNA, the CDR3 is TGCGCCAGCAGCCAAGCAAGGACAGATAACTATGGCTACACCTTC. It encodes CASSQARTDNYGYTF.

The rearrangement uses TRBV28 and TRBJ2-7; the D is unclear. From germline, CDR1 is MDHEN and CDR2 SYDVKM. Trimming took 4 bases from V and 4 from J, leaving 11 bases between them. The CDR3 loop spans 13 amino acids. CDR3 sequence (DNA): TGTGCCAGCAGTTGGAGAGGATTGTACGAGCAGTACTTC. It is translated as CASSWRGLYEQYF.

The chain recombines TRBV19 with TRBJ2-6; TRBD2 aligns across 8 bases. Germline lookup yields CDR1 LNHDA and CDR2 SQIVND (reference sequence). The CDR3 length is 19 residues. V dropped 4 bases and J dropped 0; count of bases not matched to a gene: 11. This chain's CDR3 is CASSKTRAGGTSGANVLTF. The CDR3 DNA follows: TGTGCCAGTAGTAAGACCCGCGCGGGGGGAACCTCTGGGGCCAACGTCCTGACTTTC.

A few counts support this clone. This chain connects TRBV7-9 to TRBJ1-2, with unresolved D. Germline CDR1 is SEHNR and CDR2 is FQNEAQ (reference sequence). The V gene lost 1 base and the J gene lost 7 bases, with 7 bases spanning the gap. This CDR3 region has 12 residues. CDR3: CASSLGGFGYTF. The DNA for the CDR3 is TGTGCCAGCAGCTTAGGCGGGTTTGGCTACACCTTC. The full variable domain, with the rest looked up from reference TRBV7-9 and TRBJ1-2, is DTGVSQNPRHKITKRGQNVTFRCDPISEHNRLYWYRQTLGQGPEFLTYFQNEAQLEKSRLLSDRFSAERPKGSFSTLEIQRTEQGDSAMYLCASSLGGFGYTFGSGTRLTVV.

The chain links TRBV6-5 to TRBJ2-1, with D unclear. Germline CDR1 MNHEY, CDR2 SVGAGI. The length of the CDR3 is 13 residues. Trimming took off 0 bases at V and 7 bases at J, with 7 bases between the two ends. As DNA, the CDR3 is TGTGCCAGCAGTTACTCGTTCGGTAATGAGCAGTTCTTC. Protein sequence: CASSYSFGNEQFF.

The rearrangement links TRBV2 to TRBJ2-5, with 8 bases identical to TRBD2. After removal of 6 bases from V and 3 bases from J, the junction contained 9 bases not matched to a gene. CDR1 SNHLY and CDR2 FYNNEI come from the germline V gene. The CDR3 has 15 residues. This CDR3 is CASSLTGTSKETQYF. The CDR3 DNA follows: TGTGCCAGCAGCTTGACCGGGACTAGTAAAGAGACCCAGTACTTC.

The chain uses TRBV6-5 and TRBJ2-2; possible D gene TRBD2, 5 bases. Germline V gene sequence: CDR1 MNHEY, CDR2 SVGAGI. V shed 8 bases and J shed 0 bases, with 13 bases lying between them. The CDR3 is 15 residues long. In nucleotides, the CDR3 is TGTGCCAGCGAGGCAGCGGCCCCGAACACCGGGGAGCTGTTTTTT. It yields the protein CASEAAAPNTGELFF.

The chain recombines TRBV5-4 with TRBJ2-6, with a possible D match to TRBD2 (5 bases). Trimming removed 4 bases at V and 4 bases at J, with 12 bases between. The CDR3 length is 15 residues. CDR1 is SGHNT, CDR2 YYREEE, per germline (reference sequence). Here the CDR3 reads CASSPPGSGANVLTF. The DNA of the CDR3 is TGTGCCAGCAGCCCGCCGGGGTCAGGGGCCAACGTCCTGACTTTC.

A note on this clone: The junction and the germline gene differ at one end; a read error may be behind it. The chain recombines TRBV3-1 (or the pseudogene TRBV3-2) with TRBJ2-7, with D possibly TRBD1 on 6 matching bases. Germline CDR1 reads LGHDT; CDR2 reads YNNKEL (reference sequence). This CDR3 comprises 13 residues. The CDR3 nucleotides are TGTGCCAGCAGCCCCGACCCACAGGGCTCCGCAAACTTC. This translates into CASSPDPQGSANF.